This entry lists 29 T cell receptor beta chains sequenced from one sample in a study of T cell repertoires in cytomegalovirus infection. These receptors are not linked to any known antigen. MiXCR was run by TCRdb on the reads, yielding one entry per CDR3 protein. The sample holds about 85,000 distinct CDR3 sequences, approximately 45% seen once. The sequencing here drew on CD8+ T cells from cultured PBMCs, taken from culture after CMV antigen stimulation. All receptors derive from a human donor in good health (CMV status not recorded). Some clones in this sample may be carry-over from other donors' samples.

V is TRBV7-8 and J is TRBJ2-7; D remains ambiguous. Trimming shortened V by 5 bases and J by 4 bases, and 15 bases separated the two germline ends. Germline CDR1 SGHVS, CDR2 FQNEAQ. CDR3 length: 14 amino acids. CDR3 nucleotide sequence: TGTGCCAGCAGCCGATCGGCGACTGATTACGAGCAGTACTTC. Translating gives CASSRSATDYEQYF.

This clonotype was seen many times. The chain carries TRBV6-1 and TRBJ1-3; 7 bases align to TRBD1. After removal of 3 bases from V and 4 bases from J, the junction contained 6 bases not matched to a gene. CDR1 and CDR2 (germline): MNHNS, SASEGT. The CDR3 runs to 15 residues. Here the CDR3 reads CASSEATGRGNTIYF. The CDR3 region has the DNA TGTGCCAGCAGTGAGGCGACAGGGAGAGGAAACACCATATATTTT.

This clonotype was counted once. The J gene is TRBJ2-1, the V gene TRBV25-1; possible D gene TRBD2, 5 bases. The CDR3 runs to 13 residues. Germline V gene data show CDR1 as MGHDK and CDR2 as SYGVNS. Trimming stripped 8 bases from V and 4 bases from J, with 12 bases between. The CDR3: CASLSDLYNEQFF. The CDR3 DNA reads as TGTGCCAGCCTCTCGGACTTATACAATGAGCAGTTCTTC. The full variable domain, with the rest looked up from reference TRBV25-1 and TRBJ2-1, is EADIYQTPRYLVIGTGKKITLECSQTMGHDKMYWYQQDPGMELHLIHYSYGVNSTEKGDLSSESTVSRIRTEHFPLTLESARPSHTSQYLCASLSDLYNEQFFGPGTRLTVL.

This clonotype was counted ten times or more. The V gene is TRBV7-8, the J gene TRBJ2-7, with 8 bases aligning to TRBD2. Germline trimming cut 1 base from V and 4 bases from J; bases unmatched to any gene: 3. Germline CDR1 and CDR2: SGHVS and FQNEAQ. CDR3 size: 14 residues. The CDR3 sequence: CASSLEAGGYEQYF. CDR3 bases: TGTGCCAGCAGCTTAGAGGCGGGAGGTTACGAGCAGTACTTC.

CDR3 nucleotide sequence: TGTGCCAGCAGCTTAGTTTACAGGGAAAATGAGCAGTTCTTC. Translated, it gives CASSLVYRENEQFF. The genes are TRBV7-8 and TRBJ2-1, with D perhaps matching TRBD1 (6 bases). The germline V and J ends were trimmed by 1 base and 7 bases, with 11 bases remaining between them. The CDR3 sequence is 14 residues long. Germline V gives CDR1 SGHVS, CDR2 FQNEAQ. The variable domain in full, with the rest retrieved from reference TRBV7-8 and TRBJ2-1, is GAGVSQSPRYKVAKRGQDVALRCDPISGHVSLFWYQQALGQGPEFLTYFQNEAQLDKSGLPSDRFFAERPEGSVSTLKIQRTQQEDSAVYLCASSLVYRENEQFFGPGTRLTVL.

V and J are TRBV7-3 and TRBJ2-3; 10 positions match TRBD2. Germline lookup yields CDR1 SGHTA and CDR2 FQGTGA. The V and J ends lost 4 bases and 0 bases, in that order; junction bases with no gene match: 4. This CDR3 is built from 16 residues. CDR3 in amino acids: CASSSGLAASTDTQYF. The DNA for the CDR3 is TGTGCCAGCAGCTCCGGACTAGCGGCTAGCACAGATACGCAGTATTTT.

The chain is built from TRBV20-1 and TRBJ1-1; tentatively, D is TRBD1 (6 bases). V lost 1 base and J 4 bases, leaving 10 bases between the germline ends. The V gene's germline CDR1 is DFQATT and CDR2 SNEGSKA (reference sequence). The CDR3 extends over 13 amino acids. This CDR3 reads CSARARGGTEAFF. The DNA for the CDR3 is TGCAGTGCTAGAGCCAGAGGGGGCACTGAAGCTTTCTTT.

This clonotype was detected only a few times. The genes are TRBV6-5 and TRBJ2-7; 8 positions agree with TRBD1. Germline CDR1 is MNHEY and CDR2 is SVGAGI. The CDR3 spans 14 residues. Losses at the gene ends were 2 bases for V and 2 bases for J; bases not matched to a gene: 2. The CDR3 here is CASSYGQGTYEQYF. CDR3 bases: TGTGCCAGCAGTTACGGACAGGGCACCTACGAGCAGTACTTC.

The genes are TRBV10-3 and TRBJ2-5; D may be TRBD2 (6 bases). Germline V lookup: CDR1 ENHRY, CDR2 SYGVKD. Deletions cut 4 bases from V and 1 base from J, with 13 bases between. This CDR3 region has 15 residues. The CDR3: CAISGGRDSQETQYF. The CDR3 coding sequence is TGTGCCATCAGTGGGGGCCGGGACTCCCAAGAGACCCAGTACTTC.

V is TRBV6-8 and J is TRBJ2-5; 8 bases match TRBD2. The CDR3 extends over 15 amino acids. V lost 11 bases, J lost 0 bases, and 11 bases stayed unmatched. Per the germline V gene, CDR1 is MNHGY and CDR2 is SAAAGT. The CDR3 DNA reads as TGTGCCGTTCAGGGAGGGCGGGGGGACCAAGAGACCCAGTACTTC. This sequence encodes CAVQGGRGDQETQYF.

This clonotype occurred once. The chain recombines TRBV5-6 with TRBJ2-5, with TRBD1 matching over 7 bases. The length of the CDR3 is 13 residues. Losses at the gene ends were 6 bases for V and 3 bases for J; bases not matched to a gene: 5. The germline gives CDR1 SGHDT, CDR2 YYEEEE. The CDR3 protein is CASTLDREETQYF. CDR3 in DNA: TGTGCCAGCACCCTAGACAGGGAAGAGACCCAGTACTTC. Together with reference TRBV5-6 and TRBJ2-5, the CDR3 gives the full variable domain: DAGVTQSPTHLIKTRGQQVTLRCSPKSGHDTVSWYQQALGQGPQFIFQYYEEEERQRGNFPDRFSGHQFPNYSSELNVNALLLGDSALYLCASTLDREETQYFGPGTRLLVL.

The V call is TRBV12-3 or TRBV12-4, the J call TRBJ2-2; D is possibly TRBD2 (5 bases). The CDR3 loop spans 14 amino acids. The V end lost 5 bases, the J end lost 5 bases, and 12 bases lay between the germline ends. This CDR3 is CASSPGVSTGELFF. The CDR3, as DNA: TGTGCCAGCAGTCCCGGGGTGTCGACCGGGGAGCTGTTTTTT.

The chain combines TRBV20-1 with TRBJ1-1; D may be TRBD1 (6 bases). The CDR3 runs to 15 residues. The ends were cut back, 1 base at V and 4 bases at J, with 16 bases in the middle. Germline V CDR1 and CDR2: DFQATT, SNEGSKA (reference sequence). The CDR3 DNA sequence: TGCAGTGCTAGAGTGACTCACAGGGTTGGCACTGAAGCTTTCTTT. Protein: CSARVTHRVGTEAFF.

This chain's CDR3 is CASSSPPWGSTDTQYF. For the CDR3, the DNA is TGTGCCAGCAGCTCACCTCCCTGGGGCAGCACAGATACGCAGTATTTT. The chain carries TRBV9 and TRBJ2-3; D may be TRBD1 (5 bases). The CDR3 totals 16 residues. Germline assignment: CDR1 SGDLS and CDR2 YYNGEE. V dropped 4 bases and J dropped 0 bases, with 15 bases sitting between them.

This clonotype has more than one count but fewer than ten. CDR3 sequence (DNA): TGTGCCAGCAGTTTATTTCTAGCGGACAGCTCCTACGAGCAGTACTTC. It translates to CASSLFLADSSYEQYF. This chain links TRBV28 with TRBJ2-7; tentative D call: TRBD2 (7 bases). V was clipped by 1 base and J by 0 bases, with 13 bases between them. CDR3 length: 16 residues. The germline V gene has CDR1 MDHEN and CDR2 SYDVKM.

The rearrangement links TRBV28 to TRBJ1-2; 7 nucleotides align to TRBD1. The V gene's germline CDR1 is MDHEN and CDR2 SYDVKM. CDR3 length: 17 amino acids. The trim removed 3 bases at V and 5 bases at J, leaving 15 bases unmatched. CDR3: CASSFRQGRGQRYGYTF. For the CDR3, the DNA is TGTGCCAGCAGTTTTAGACAAGGGAGGGGGCAACGGTATGGCTACACCTTC.

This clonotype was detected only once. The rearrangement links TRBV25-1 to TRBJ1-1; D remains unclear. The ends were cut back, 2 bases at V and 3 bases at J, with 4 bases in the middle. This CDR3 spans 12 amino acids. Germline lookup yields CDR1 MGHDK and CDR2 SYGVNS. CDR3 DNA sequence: TGTGCCAGCAGTGAAAGGTACACTGAAGCTTTCTTT. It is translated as CASSERYTEAFF.

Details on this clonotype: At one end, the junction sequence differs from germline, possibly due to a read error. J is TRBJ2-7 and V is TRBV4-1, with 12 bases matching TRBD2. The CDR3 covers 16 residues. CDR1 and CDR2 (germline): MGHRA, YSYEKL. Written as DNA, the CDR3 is TGTGCCAGCAGTTTATCCGGACTAGCGGGGAACTACGAGCAGTACTTC. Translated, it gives CASSLSGLAGNYEQYF.

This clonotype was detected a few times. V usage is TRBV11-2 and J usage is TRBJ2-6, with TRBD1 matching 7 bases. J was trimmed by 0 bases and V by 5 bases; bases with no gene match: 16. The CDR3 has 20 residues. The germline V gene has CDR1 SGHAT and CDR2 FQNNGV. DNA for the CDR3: TGTGCCAGCAGCCAACCCCCCTACGACAGGGATCCCTCTGGGGCCAACGTCCTGACTTTC. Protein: CASSQPPYDRDPSGANVLTF.

The CDR3 nucleotides read TGTGCCAGTAGTTTCGACAGGGGGCGATATGATGAGCAGTTCTTC. Its protein product is CASSFDRGRYDEQFF. The genes are TRBV19 and TRBJ2-1; the match to TRBD1 covers 10 bases. This CDR3 is 15 amino acids long. The J segment lost 8 bases and the V segment lost 5 bases, leaving 9 bases of the junction unmatched. From germline, CDR1 is LNHDA and CDR2 SQIVND (reference sequence).

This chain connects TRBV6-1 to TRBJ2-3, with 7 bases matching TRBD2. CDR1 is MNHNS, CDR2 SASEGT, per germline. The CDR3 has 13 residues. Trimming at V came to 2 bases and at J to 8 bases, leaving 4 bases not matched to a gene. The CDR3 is CASSELGGGTQYF. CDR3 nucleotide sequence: TGTGCCAGCAGTGAATTGGGGGGGGGTACGCAGTATTTT.

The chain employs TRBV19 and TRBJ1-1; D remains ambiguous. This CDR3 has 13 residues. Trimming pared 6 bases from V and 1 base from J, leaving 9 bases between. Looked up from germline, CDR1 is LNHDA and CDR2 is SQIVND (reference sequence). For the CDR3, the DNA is TGTGCCAGTAGCCTAGACGGGAACACTGAAGCTTTCTTT. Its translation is CASSLDGNTEAFF.

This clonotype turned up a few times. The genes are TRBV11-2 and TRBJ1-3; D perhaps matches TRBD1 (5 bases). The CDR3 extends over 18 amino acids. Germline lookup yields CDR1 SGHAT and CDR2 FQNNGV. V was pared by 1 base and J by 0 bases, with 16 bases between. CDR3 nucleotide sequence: TGTGCCAGCAGCTTAGCCAGGGCTGCCGTTATCTCTGGAAACACCATATATTTT. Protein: CASSLARAAVISGNTIYF.

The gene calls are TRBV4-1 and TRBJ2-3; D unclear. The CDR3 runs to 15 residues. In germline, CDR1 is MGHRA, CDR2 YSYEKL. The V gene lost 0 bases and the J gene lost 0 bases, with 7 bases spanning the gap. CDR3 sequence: CASSQEPVSTDTQYF. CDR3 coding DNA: TGCGCCAGCAGCCAAGAACCGGTTAGCACAGATACGCAGTATTTT.

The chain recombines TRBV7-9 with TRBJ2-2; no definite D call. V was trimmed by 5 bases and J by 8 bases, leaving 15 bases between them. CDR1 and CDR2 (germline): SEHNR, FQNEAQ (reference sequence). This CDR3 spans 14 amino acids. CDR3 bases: TGTGCCAGCAGCGTCCGCCTACATGGGGGGGAGCTGTTTTTT. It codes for CASSVRLHGGELFF.

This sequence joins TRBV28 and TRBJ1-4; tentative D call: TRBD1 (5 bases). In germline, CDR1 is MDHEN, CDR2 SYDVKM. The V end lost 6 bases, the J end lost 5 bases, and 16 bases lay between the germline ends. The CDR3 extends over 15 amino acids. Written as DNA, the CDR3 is TGTGCCAGCAGCCCCCCGAAGGGGCGGAATGAAAAACTGTTTTTT. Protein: CASSPPKGRNEKLFF.

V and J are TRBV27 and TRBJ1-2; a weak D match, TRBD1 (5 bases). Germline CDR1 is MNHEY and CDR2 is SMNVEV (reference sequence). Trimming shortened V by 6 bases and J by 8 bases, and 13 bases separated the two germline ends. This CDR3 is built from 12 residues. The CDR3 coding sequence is TGTGCCAGCAGCTATCGAGGGGACGGCTACACCTTC. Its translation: CASSYRGDGYTF.

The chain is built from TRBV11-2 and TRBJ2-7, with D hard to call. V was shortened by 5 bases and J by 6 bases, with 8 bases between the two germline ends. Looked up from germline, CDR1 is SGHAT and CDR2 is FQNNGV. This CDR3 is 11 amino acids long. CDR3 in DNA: TGTGCCAGCAGCGCCGGCCCCGAGCAGTACTTC. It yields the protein CASSAGPEQYF.

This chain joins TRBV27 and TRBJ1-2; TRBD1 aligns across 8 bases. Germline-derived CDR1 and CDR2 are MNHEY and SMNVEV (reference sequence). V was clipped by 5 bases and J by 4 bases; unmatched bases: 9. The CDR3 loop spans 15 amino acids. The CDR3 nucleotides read TGTGCCAGCAGTCCGAACAGGGGGGTCGTCTATGGCTACACCTTC. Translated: CASSPNRGVVYGYTF.